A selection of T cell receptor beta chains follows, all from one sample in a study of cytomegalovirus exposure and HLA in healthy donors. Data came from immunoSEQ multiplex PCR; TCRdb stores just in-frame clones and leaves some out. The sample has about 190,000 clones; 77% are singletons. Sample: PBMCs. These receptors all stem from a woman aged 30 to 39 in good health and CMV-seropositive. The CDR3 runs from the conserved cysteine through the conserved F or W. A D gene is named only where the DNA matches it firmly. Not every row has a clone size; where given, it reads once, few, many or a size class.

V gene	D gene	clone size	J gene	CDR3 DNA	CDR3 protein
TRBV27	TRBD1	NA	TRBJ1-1	TGTGCCAGCAGCAGGACAGGGGAGAGCGCTGAAGCTTTCTTT	CASSRTGESAEAFF
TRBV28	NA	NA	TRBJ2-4	TGTGCCAGCAGGCCGTTGGGAGGTTTAAACATTCAGTACTTC	CASRPLGGLNIQYF
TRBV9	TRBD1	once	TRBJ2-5	TGTGCCAGCAGCCCGGGGGACAGGGGGATTGAGACCCAGTACTTC	CASSPGDRGIETQYF
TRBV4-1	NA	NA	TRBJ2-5	TGCGCCAGCAGCCAAGATGGTATAGCGCCGTCAGAGACCCAGTACTTC	CASSQDGIAPSETQYF
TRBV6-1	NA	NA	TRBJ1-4	TGTGCCAGCAGTGCACCGGGGGGGCGTCGTGAAAAACTGTTTTTT	CASSAPGGRREKLFF
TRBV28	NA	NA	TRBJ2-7	TGTGCCAGCAGAAGTACAGGTTACGAGCAGTACTTC	CASRSTGYEQYF
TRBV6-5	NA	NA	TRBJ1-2	TGTGCCAGTTACAGTAACTATGGCTACACCTTC	CASYSNYGYTF
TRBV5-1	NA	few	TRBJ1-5	TGCGCCAGCAGCTTGGGGACAAGTAGCAATCAGCCCCAGCATTTT	CASSLGTSSNQPQHF
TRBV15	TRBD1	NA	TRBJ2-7	TGTGCCACCAGCAGAGACCCCATGGGACAGGGCGAGCAGTACTTC	CATSRDPMGQGEQYF
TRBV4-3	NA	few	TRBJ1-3	TGCGCCAGCAGCCTGTTCACGGGGGACCTCTCTGGAAACACCATATATTTT	CASSLFTGDLSGNTIYF
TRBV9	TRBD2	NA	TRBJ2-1	TGTGCCAGCAGCGTAGATCGACTAGCGGATTACAATGAGCAGTTCTTC	CASSVDRLADYNEQFF
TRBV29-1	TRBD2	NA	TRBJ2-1	TGCAGCGTTGAAGAGTTAGCGGGGGGATACAATGAGCAGTTCTTC	CSVEELAGGYNEQFF
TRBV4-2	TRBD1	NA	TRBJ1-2	TGTGCCAGCAGCCAAGAACGGACAGGGATGCGTGGCTACACCTTC	CASSQERTGMRGYTF
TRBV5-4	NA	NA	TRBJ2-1	TGTGCCAGCAGCCCTAGAGGGCCCTCTAATGAGCAGTTCTTC	CASSPRGPSNEQFF
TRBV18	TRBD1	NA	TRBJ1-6	TGTGCCAGCTCACCAACGGGACAGGGTTATTCACCCCTCCACTTT	CASSPTGQGYSPLHF
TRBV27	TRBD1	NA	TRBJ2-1	TGTGCCAGCAGTTTCTCTGCCGGGACAGGGGTATATGAGCAGTTCTTC	CASSFSAGTGVYEQFF
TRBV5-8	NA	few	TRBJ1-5	TGTGCCAGCAGCTTCGTCGGGCAGCCCCAGCATTTT	CASSFVGQPQHF
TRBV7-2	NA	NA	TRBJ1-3	TGTGCCAGCAGCCCACGGGGTTGGGACACCATATATTTT	CASSPRGWDTIYF
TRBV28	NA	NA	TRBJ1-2	TGTGCCAGCACCCTAACCCTCACAGGGATGGGTGGCTACACCTTC	CASTLTLTGMGGYTF
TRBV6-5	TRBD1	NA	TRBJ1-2	TGTGCCAGCAGGCCCGACCGGGACAGAGGGGGCTACACCTTC	CASRPDRDRGGYTF
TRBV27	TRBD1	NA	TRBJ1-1	TGTGCCAGCAGTACGACAGGGGGCTACACTGAAGCTTTCTTT	CASSTTGGYTEAFF
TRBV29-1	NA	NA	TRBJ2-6	TGCAGCGTTGAAGATACAGGTGCCTCTGGGGCCAACGTCCTGACTTTC	CSVEDTGASGANVLTF
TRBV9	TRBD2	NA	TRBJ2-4	TGTGCCAGCAGCGCGGGGGGGGGCGGAGTCCAACTCGTATACAAAAACATTCAGTACTTC	CASSAGGGGVQLVYKNIQYF
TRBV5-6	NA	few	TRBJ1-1	TGTGCCAGCAGCCCCCGTCGGGGGGCGGGGAACACTGAAGCTTTCTTT	CASSPRRGAGNTEAFF
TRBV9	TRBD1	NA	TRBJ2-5	TGTGCCAGCAGCGGTTACAGGGGTGAAGAGACCCAGTACTTC	CASSGYRGEETQYF